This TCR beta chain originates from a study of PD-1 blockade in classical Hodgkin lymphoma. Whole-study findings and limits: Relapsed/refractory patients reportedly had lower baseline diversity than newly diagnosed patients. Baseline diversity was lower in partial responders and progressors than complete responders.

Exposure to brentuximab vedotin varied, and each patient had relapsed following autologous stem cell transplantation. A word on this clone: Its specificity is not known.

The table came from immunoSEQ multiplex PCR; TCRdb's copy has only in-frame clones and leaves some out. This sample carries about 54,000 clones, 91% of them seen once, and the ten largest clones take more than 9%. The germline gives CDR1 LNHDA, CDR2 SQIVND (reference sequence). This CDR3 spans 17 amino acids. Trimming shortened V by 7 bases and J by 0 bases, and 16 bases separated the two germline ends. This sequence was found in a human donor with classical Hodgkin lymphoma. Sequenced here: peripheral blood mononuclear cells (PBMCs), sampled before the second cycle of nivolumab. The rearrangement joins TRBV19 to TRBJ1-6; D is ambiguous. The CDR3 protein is CASTRGPKSSYNSPLHF. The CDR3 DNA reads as TGTGCCAGTACTAGAGGCCCAAAAAGCTCCTATAATTCACCCCTCCACTTT.